This passage covers 10 T cell receptor beta chains from one sample sequenced in a study of cytomegalovirus exposure and HLA in healthy donors. The protocol was immunoSEQ multiplex PCR, while the TCRdb copy is restricted to in-frame clones and leaves out a portion. The sample lists 65,000 to 100,000 clones, roughly 93% seen once, with approximately 3.8% in the top ten. The source material was PBMCs. These TCRs come from a woman in her thirties in good health and CMV-seronegative.

The gene calls are TRBV2 and TRBJ2-3, with 8 bases aligning to TRBD1. CDR3 length equals 15 residues. In germline, CDR1 is SNHLY, CDR2 FYNNEI. The ends lost 7 bases at V and 4 bases at J; junction bases unmatched: 10. CDR3 in amino acids: CASNQQGVVADTQYF. The CDR3 DNA reads TGTGCCAGCAACCAACAGGGGGTTGTGGCAGATACGCAGTATTTT.

V usage is TRBV4-1 and J usage is TRBJ1-5; no reliable D call. Trimming left V 4 bases short and J 2 bases short, with 12 bases between. This CDR3 comprises 15 residues. From germline, CDR1 is MGHRA and CDR2 YSYEKL. CDR3 in DNA: TGCGCCAGCAGCCTCTCTTCCGTTCGCAATCAGCCCCAGCATTTT. This codes for CASSLSSVRNQPQHF.

The chain is built from TRBV6-6 and TRBJ1-1; possible D gene TRBD1, 6 bases. The germline V gene has CDR1 MNHNY and CDR2 SVGAGI (reference sequence). The CDR3 has 13 amino acids. The germline V and J ends were trimmed by 6 bases and 3 bases, with 11 bases remaining between them. The CDR3 sequence: CASRPQGYTEAFF. The DNA of the CDR3 is TGTGCCAGCAGGCCCCAGGGGTACACTGAAGCTTTCTTT.

This chain joins TRBV2 and TRBJ1-2, with D possibly matching TRBD1 (6 bases). Trimming cost V 6 bases and J 4 bases, with 12 bases left between them. Germline V gene lookup returns CDR1 SNHLY and CDR2 FYNNEI. There are 13 residues in the CDR3. This CDR3 is CASRQGKSYGYTF. For the CDR3, the DNA is TGTGCCAGCAGACAGGGAAAGAGCTATGGCTACACCTTC.

The chain joins TRBV27 to TRBJ2-6; TRBD2 aligns across 8 bases. This CDR3 region has 17 residues. Per the germline V gene, CDR1 is MNHEY and CDR2 is SMNVEV (reference sequence). Losses at the gene ends were 6 bases for V and 4 bases for J; bases not matched to a gene: 11. The DNA for the CDR3 is TGTGCCAGCAGCCCTGCGGGCGGGGGGTCGGGGGCCAACGTCCTGACTTTC. It is translated as CASSPAGGGSGANVLTF.

This chain links TRBV2 with TRBJ1-2, with D perhaps TRBD1 (5 bases). From germline, CDR1 is SNHLY and CDR2 FYNNEI. V shed 11 bases and J shed 5 bases, with 12 bases lying between them. There are 11 residues in the CDR3. CDR3 nucleotide sequence: TGTGCCCGAGGGGAGGGGTATGGCTACACCTTC. This encodes CARGEGYGYTF.

Only one count was recorded for this clone. V gene TRBV19 combines with J gene TRBJ1-2; weak D call: TRBD1 (6 bases). Germline V lookup: CDR1 LNHDA, CDR2 SQIVND (reference sequence). This CDR3 spans 14 amino acids. Trimming pared 5 bases from V and 4 bases from J, leaving 14 bases between. CDR3 in DNA: TGTGCCAGTAGTTCAGGCGGACAGCCCTATGGCTACACCTTC. Translating it yields CASSSGGQPYGYTF.

The chain is built from TRBV5-5 and TRBJ2-3; the match to TRBD2 covers 11 bases. The CDR3 spans 17 residues. V lost 2 bases, J lost 0 bases, and 5 bases stayed unmatched. From germline, CDR1 is SGHKS and CDR2 YYEKEE (reference sequence). CDR3 in amino acids: CASSLRLAGRSTDTQYF. The CDR3 DNA sequence: TGTGCCAGCAGCTTAAGACTAGCGGGACGTAGCACAGATACGCAGTATTTT.

This clone was recorded once. This rearrangement joins TRBV5-6 to TRBJ1-2, with 9 nucleotides matching TRBD1. Germline-derived CDR1 and CDR2 are SGHDT and YYEEEE. The CDR3 extends over 15 amino acids. The trim removed 5 bases at V and 4 bases at J, leaving 9 bases unmatched. CDR3 DNA sequence: TGTGCCAGCAGTATCCCGGGACAGGGTAGCTATGGCTACACCTTC. Its translation is CASSIPGQGSYGYTF.

The chain uses TRBV27 and TRBJ1-6, with no clear D. Trimming removed 6 bases from V and 14 bases from J, with 20 bases in between. CDR3 length: 14 residues. Germline CDR1 MNHEY, CDR2 SMNVEV (reference sequence). The CDR3 nucleotides are TGTGCCAGCAGAGCTCGGGGTTTAAAGGAGTCCCTCCACTTT. This translates into CASRARGLKESLHF.